Listed below are T cell receptor beta chains from one sample, sequenced in a study of control samples from healthy donors and cancer patients. The method was immunoSEQ multiplex PCR; TCRdb's version includes in-frame clones alone and lacks a portion of them. The sample yields roughly 80,000 clones, more than 70% seen once. The sequencing sample was made of blood. The receptors shown here come from a woman aged 50 to 65 in good health. Both conserved end residues are part of each CDR3. The D gene is left open where the match is weak. Size is omitted from some rows. Given values are once, few, many or a class for expanded clones.

D gene | J gene | clone size | V gene | CDR3 DNA | CDR3 protein
NA | TRBJ1-3 | NA | TRBV9 | TGTGCCAGCAGCGTGGCTACCAACAGGGCGGGAAACACCATATATTTT | CASSVATNRAGNTIYF
TRBD1 | TRBJ2-7 | once | TRBV4-1 | TGCGCCAGCAGCCTCCTGACAGGGCCAACCTACGAGCAGTACTTC | CASSLLTGPTYEQYF
TRBD1 | TRBJ1-6 | once | TRBV5-1 | TGCGCCAGCAAAGGGACAGGCGATTCACCCCTCCACTTT | CASKGTGDSPLHF
NA | TRBJ2-3 | NA | TRBV25-1 | TGTGCCAGCAGTGAGGGCCTCGGGGGACATAGCACAGATACGCAGTATTTT | CASSEGLGGHSTDTQYF
TRBD1 | TRBJ1-4 | NA | TRBV4-2 | TGTGCCAGCAGCCAAACTTGGACAGGGGGCAATGAAAAACTGTTTTTT | CASSQTWTGGNEKLFF
TRBD1 | TRBJ1-1 | NA | TRBV7-9 | TGTGCCAGCAGCTCGCGACAGGGCTACACTGAAGCTTTCTTT | CASSSRQGYTEAFF
NA | TRBJ2-3 | NA | TRBV5-8 | TGTGCCAGCAGCTTCTTTGGCAGCTCAAGCACAGATACGCAGTATTTT | CASSFFGSSSTDTQYF
TRBD2 | TRBJ2-1 | NA | TRBV11-2 | TGTGCCATCGCGACTAGCAGCTCCTACAATGAGCAGTTCTTC | CAIATSSSYNEQFF
NA | TRBJ1-5 | few | TRBV30 | TGTGCCTGGAGTAAACGGGGGAATCAGCCCCAGCATTTT | CAWSKRGNQPQHF
NA | TRBJ1-5 | NA | TRBV19 | TGTGCCAGTACTTGGGGAATTAATAGCAATCAGCCCCAGCATTTT | CASTWGINSNQPQHF
TRBD2 | TRBJ2-3 | NA | TRBV6-2/TRBV6-3 | TGTGCCAGCAGTTACCAAGGACTAGCGACAGATACGCAGTATTTT | CASSYQGLATDTQYF
NA | TRBJ2-2 | NA | TRBV15 | TGTGCCACCAGCAGGACCTACACCGGGGAGCTGTTTTTT | CATSRTYTGELFF
NA | TRBJ2-7 | NA | TRBV23-1 | TGCGCCAGCAGTCAATCGCAATACGAGCAGTACTTC | CASSQSQYEQYF
NA | TRBJ2-3 | NA | TRBV7-8 | TGTGCCAGCAGCTGGCGGGGTTCTTCGTATACGCAGTATTTT | CASSWRGSSYTQYF
NA | TRBJ2-5 | NA | TRBV5-1 | TGCGCCAGCAGTTACCAGACCCAAGAGACCCAGTACTTC | CASSYQTQETQYF
NA | TRBJ2-2 | NA | TRBV2 | TGTGCCAGCAGCCTAAAACCAACAGGGATCATAGACACCGGGGAGCTGTTTTTT | CASSLKPTGIIDTGELFF
NA | TRBJ1-1 | NA | TRBV12-5 | TGTGCTAGTGGTTTTATAGAGGAAGCTTTCTTT | CASGFIEEAFF
NA | TRBJ2-3 | NA | TRBV29-1 | TGCAGCGTTGAGGGAGCGGTGCGAACAGATACGCAGTATTTT | CSVEGAVRTDTQYF
NA | TRBJ1-5 | NA | TRBV6-6 | TGTGCCAGCAGTTACTCAGGGGGGCAGGATCAGCCCCAGCATTTT | CASSYSGGQDQPQHF
TRBD2 | TRBJ2-3 | NA | TRBV7-9 | TGTGCCAGCAGCTCGACCCCGGCGGGGGGGCCCGATACGCAGTATTTT | CASSSTPAGGPDTQYF
NA | TRBJ1-1 | NA | TRBV2 | TGTGCCAGCATTAGTTCGCATCCGGGTATGAACACTGAAGCTTTCTTT | CASISSHPGMNTEAFF
NA | TRBJ2-3 | NA | TRBV24-1 | TGTGCCACAAGTCAATGGAGTACAGATACGCAGTATTTT | CATSQWSTDTQYF
TRBD2 | TRBJ2-1 | once | TRBV6-6 | TGTGCCAGCAGCTCCCCGGGACTAAACAATGAGCAGTTCTTC | CASSSPGLNNEQFF
NA | TRBJ2-3 | NA | TRBV19 | TGTGCCAGTAGTATTGGAAGGGGTGGCCGTACAGATACGCAGTATTTT | CASSIGRGGRTDTQYF
TRBD1 | TRBJ2-6 | NA | TRBV3-1/TRBV3-2 | TGTGCCAGCAGCCAGGGGGAAGGGACAGCTGGGGCCAACGTCCTGACTTTC | CASSQGEGTAGANVLTF
NA | TRBJ1-3 | NA | TRBV7-9 | TGTGCCAGCAGCTTACAACAACTGGGGATCTCTGGAAACACCATATATTTT | CASSLQQLGISGNTIYF
NA | TRBJ2-3 | NA | TRBV5-1 | TGCGCCAGCAGCTTGGTTTTGGGAGATACGCAGTATTTT | CASSLVLGDTQYF
NA | TRBJ1-1 | NA | TRBV12-3/TRBV12-4 | TGTGCCAGCAGCACGGGCGGGACTGAAGCTTTCTTT | CASSTGGTEAFF
NA | TRBJ2-1 | NA | TRBV9 | TGTGCCAGCAGCGTAGGGGCGGGCGGATACAATGAGCAGTTCTTC | CASSVGAGGYNEQFF
TRBD1 | TRBJ1-2 | NA | TRBV14 | TGTGCCAGCAGCAGCCGGGACAGGTTGAACTATGGCTACACCTTC | CASSSRDRLNYGYTF
NA | TRBJ2-3 | NA | TRBV10-3 | TGTGCCATCAGTGAGTTCACGAACAGGGTTTCGCAGTATTTT | CAISEFTNRVSQYF
TRBD1 | TRBJ1-1 | NA | TRBV7-2 | TGTGCCAGCAGCCTCGGGACAGGGGTTACTGAAGCTTTCTTT | CASSLGTGVTEAFF
NA | TRBJ2-2 | NA | TRBV5-1 | TGCGCCAGCAGCTTCGGGCAGAACACCGGGGAGCTGTTTTTT | CASSFGQNTGELFF
TRBD1 | TRBJ1-2 | NA | TRBV7-2 | TGTGCCAGCAGCCAGGACAGGAGAAACTATGGCTACACCTTC | CASSQDRRNYGYTF
NA | TRBJ2-7 | NA | TRBV5-1 | TGCGCCAGCAGCGCGGACTACGAGCAGTACTTC | CASSADYEQYF
NA | TRBJ1-3 | NA | TRBV11-2 | TGTGCCAGCAGCTTAGCCGGAAACACCATATATTTT | CASSLAGNTIYF
TRBD1 | TRBJ2-7 | NA | TRBV5-4 | TGTGCCAGCAGCTTCCCCGGGACAGCCTACGAGCAGTACTTC | CASSFPGTAYEQYF
NA | TRBJ1-5 | NA | TRBV2 | TGTGCCAGCACCGAGCAACAGATCAATCAGCCCCAGCATTTT | CASTEQQINQPQHF
TRBD1 | TRBJ1-2 | NA | TRBV6-1 | TGTGCCAGCAGTGACGGGACAGATGGCTACACCTTC | CASSDGTDGYTF
NA | TRBJ2-1 | once | TRBV12-3/TRBV12-4 | TGTGCCAGCAGCTATAGCGGTTCGGATGAGCAGTTCTTC | CASSYSGSDEQFF
NA | TRBJ2-3 | NA | TRBV7-6 | TGTGCCAGCAGCTTAGGAGTGGTTAGCACAGATACGCAGTATTTT | CASSLGVVSTDTQYF
NA | TRBJ1-1 | NA | TRBV6-6 | TGTGCCAGCAGTTCCGTGGACGGATATGAAGCTTTCTTT | CASSSVDGYEAFF
TRBD1 | TRBJ1-2 | once | TRBV6-5 | TGTGCCAGCATCCCGACAGGGACCTATGGCTACACCTTC | CASIPTGTYGYTF
NA | TRBJ1-4 | NA | TRBV2 | TGTGCCAGCAGTGTTCGAAGGGAAGAAAAACTGTTTTTT | CASSVRREEKLFF
NA | TRBJ1-1 | NA | TRBV19 | TGTGCCAGTAGTCCTATAGTCGAATCTGAAGCTTTCTTT | CASSPIVESEAFF
NA | TRBJ2-7 | once | TRBV11-2 | TGTGCCAGCAGCTTACGATCCCCCGGGCGACCCTACGAGCAGTACTTC | CASSLRSPGRPYEQYF
NA | TRBJ1-1 | NA | TRBV29-1 | TGCAGCGTTGTTCGGAGCAAGAACACTGAAGCTTTCTTT | CSVVRSKNTEAFF
TRBD1 | TRBJ2-1 | NA | TRBV6-5 | TGTGCCAGCAGCCGGGGACAGTTATCCTACAATGAGCAGTTCTTC | CASSRGQLSYNEQFF
NA | TRBJ2-4 | NA | TRBV10-2 | TGCGCCAGCAGCGTAGCCAAAAACATTCAGTACTTC | CASSVAKNIQYF
TRBD1 | TRBJ2-2 | NA | TRBV20-1 | TGCAGTGCTAGTTCGGACAGGGTCACCGGGGAGCTGTTTTTT | CSASSDRVTGELFF
NA | TRBJ1-2 | NA | TRBV6-6 | TGTGCCAGCAGTTATGGGCCGGTACTTAACTATGGCTACACCTTC | CASSYGPVLNYGYTF